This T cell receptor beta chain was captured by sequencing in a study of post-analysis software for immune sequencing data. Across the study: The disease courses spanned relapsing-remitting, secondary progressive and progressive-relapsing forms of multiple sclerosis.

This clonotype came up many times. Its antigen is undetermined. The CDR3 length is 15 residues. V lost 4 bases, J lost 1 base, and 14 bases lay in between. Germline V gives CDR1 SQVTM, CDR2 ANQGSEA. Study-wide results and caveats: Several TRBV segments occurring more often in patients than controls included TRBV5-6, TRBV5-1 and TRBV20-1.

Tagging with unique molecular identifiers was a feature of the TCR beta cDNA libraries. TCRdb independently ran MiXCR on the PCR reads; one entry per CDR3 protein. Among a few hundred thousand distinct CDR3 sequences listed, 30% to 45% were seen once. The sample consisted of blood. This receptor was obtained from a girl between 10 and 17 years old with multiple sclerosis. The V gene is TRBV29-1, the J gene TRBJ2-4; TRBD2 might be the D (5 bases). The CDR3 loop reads CSVVTGWRAKNIQYF. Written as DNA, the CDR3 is TGCAGCGTTGTGACGGGTTGGAGGGCCAAAAACATTCAGTACTTC.